The 26 T cell receptor beta chains listed next were all sequenced from one sample in a study of cytomegalovirus exposure and HLA in healthy donors. Both 60 Vbeta primers and 13 Jbeta primers went into the PCR. Measured with immunoSEQ multiplex PCR; TCRdb has only the in-frame clones, and not every one. The table lists some 130,000 clones, roughly 78% of them singletons. The source material was PBMCs. Every receptor here comes from a man in his forties or fifties in good health and CMV-seropositive.

V gene TRBV2 combines with J gene TRBJ1-2, with 8 bases that match TRBD1. CDR3 size: 14 residues. The trim removed 5 bases at V and 6 bases at J, leaving 8 bases unmatched. Germline loops: CDR1 SNHLY, CDR2 FYNNEI. The CDR3, as DNA: TGTGCCAGCAGTTTCACAGGGGGTCAAGATGGCTACACCTTC. Protein sequence: CASSFTGGQDGYTF. Complete variable domain (other parts from reference TRBV2 and TRBJ1-2): EPEVTQTPSHQVTQMGQEVILRCVPISNHLYFYWYRQILGQKVEFLVSFYNNEISEKSEIFDDQFSVERPDGSNFTLKIRSTKLEDSAMYFCASSFTGGQDGYTFGSGTRLTVV.

The chain carries TRBV10-3 and TRBJ1-1; TRBD1 is a possible D gene (6 bases). The CDR3 runs 14 residues. CDR1 is ENHRY, CDR2 SYGVKD, per germline. Trimming took 2 bases from V and 1 from J, leaving 8 bases between them. Here the CDR3 reads CAISEGQKNTEAFF. The CDR3 coding sequence is TGTGCCATCAGTGAGGGACAGAAGAACACTGAAGCTTTCTTT.

A few counts support this clone. The rearrangement links TRBV30 to TRBJ1-5; 8 nucleotides align to TRBD1. Germline assignment: CDR1 GTSNPN and CDR2 SVGIG (reference sequence). The CDR3 has 14 residues. V was clipped by 7 bases and J by 4 bases; unmatched bases: 9. The CDR3 DNA is TGTGCCTATGGAAGGGGACAGGTGAATCAGCCCCAGCATTTT. Protein product: CAYGRGQVNQPQHF.

V is TRBV30 and J is TRBJ2-4; no clear D. Trimming left V 3 bases short and J 8 bases short, with 14 bases between. Per germline, CDR1 GTSNPN and CDR2 SVGIG (reference sequence). CDR3 size: 13 residues. For the CDR3, the DNA is TGTGCCTGGAGCTTACTGAGCTTTGACATTCAGTACTTC. Its protein product is CAWSLLSFDIQYF.

The chain recombines TRBV28 with TRBJ2-7; 8 nucleotides align to TRBD1. Germline V gene sequence: CDR1 MDHEN, CDR2 SYDVKM. Unmatched junction bases numbered 11, after V lost 7 bases and J lost 3 bases. The CDR3 is 15 residues long. The CDR3 reads CASISPGRGLYEQYF. As DNA, the CDR3 is TGTGCCAGCATATCACCGGGCAGGGGGCTCTACGAGCAGTACTTC.

As concerns this clone: This same CDR3 is encoded by further DNA sequences in the sample. This chain joins TRBV7-6 and TRBJ2-7, with 14 bases identical to TRBD2. This CDR3 spans 15 amino acids. CDR1 SGHVS and CDR2 FNYEAQ come from the germline V gene. V lost 4 bases to trimming and J lost 3 bases; unmatched junction nucleotides: 2. The CDR3 loop reads CASSSGTSGSYEQYF. CDR3 in DNA: TGTGCCAGCAGCTCCGGGACTAGCGGGAGCTACGAGCAGTACTTC.

This clone has a handful of counts. V gene TRBV13 combines with J gene TRBJ2-2; 7 bases agree with TRBD2. Germline loops: CDR1 PRHDT, CDR2 FYEKMQ (reference sequence). The V segment lost 7 bases and the J segment 2 bases; nucleotides outside the gene matches: 13. The CDR3 totals 17 residues. CDR3 DNA: TGTGCCAGCAAATGGACTAGAAATCAAATAAACACCGGGGAGCTGTTTTTT. Translated: CASKWTRNQINTGELFF.

The chain carries TRBV5-6 and TRBJ2-3; D is possibly TRBD1 (6 bases). The length of the CDR3 is 16 residues. With 7 bases removed from V and 2 bases from J, the gap between germline ends came to 20 bases. Germline lookup yields CDR1 SGHDT and CDR2 YYEEEE. The CDR3 region is CASVSVLGASTDTQYF. CDR3 in DNA: TGTGCCAGCGTCTCCGTTCTGGGGGCATCCACAGATACGCAGTATTTT. Full variable domain (remainder filled in from reference TRBV5-6 and TRBJ2-3): DAGVTQSPTHLIKTRGQQVTLRCSPKSGHDTVSWYQQALGQGPQFIFQYYEEEERQRGNFPDRFSGHQFPNYSSELNVNALLLGDSALYLCASVSVLGASTDTQYFGPGTRLTVL.

This clone has more than one count but fewer than ten. DNA for the CDR3: TGTGCCAGCAGTACTAACCAAGAGACCCAGTACTTC. Translated: CASSTNQETQYF. V usage is TRBV2 and J usage is TRBJ2-5; D is unresolved. V was cut by 5 bases and J by 0 bases, with 4 bases left in between. There are 12 residues in the CDR3. CDR1 is SNHLY and CDR2 is FYNNEI in the germline V gene.

The rearrangement uses TRBV6-5 and TRBJ2-4; D might be TRBD2 (6 bases). V was pared by 2 bases and J by 1 base, with 9 bases between. The CDR3 sequence is 15 residues long. CDR1 is MNHEY, CDR2 SVGAGI, per germline. As DNA, the CDR3 is TGTGCCAGCAGTTACGCCGCGGGGGCCAAAAACATTCAGTACTTC. Protein sequence: CASSYAAGAKNIQYF.

This chain joins TRBV10-2 and TRBJ1-5; TRBD1 might be the D (5 bases). Trimming removed 6 bases from V and 7 bases from J, with 10 bases in between. From germline, CDR1 is WSHSY and CDR2 SAAADI. This CDR3 has 12 residues. Here the CDR3 reads CASRQGTQPQHF. CDR3 DNA: TGCGCCAGCAGGCAGGGTACACAGCCCCAGCATTTT.

This chain uses TRBV30 with TRBJ1-1; D gene uncertain. Per germline, CDR1 GTSNPN and CDR2 SVGIG (reference sequence). There are 14 residues in the CDR3. Trimming removed 1 base from V and 5 bases from J, with 14 bases in between. This CDR3 reads CAWSGAGGGTEAFF. In DNA form, the CDR3 reads TGTGCCTGGAGTGGGGCAGGTGGAGGTACTGAAGCTTTCTTT. The complete variable domain, with remaining parts taken from reference TRBV30 and TRBJ1-1, reads SQTIHQWPATLVQPVGSPLSLECTVEGTSNPNLYWYRQAAGRGLQLLFYSVGIGQISSEVPQNLSASRPQDRQFILSSKKLLLSDSGFYLCAWSGAGGGTEAFFGQGTRLTVV.

The rearrangement links TRBV4-1 to TRBJ1-4; the D is unclear. Germline-derived CDR1 and CDR2 are MGHRA and YSYEKL. V gave up 0 bases and J gave up 6 bases, with 8 bases separating them. The CDR3 is made up of 14 amino acids. CDR3 nucleotides: TGCGCCAGCAGCCAAGAGGAGCTCTATGAAAAACTGTTTTTT. It yields the protein CASSQEELYEKLFF.

V gene TRBV7-9 combines with J gene TRBJ2-7, with 8 bases lining up with TRBD2. Germline V CDR1 and CDR2: SEHNR, FQNEAQ (reference sequence). With V trimmed by 4 bases and J by 9 bases, 8 bases remained unmatched. This CDR3 region has 13 residues. CDR3 bases: TGTGCCAGCAGCTGGACTGGACTAGCAGGGCAGTACTTC. This encodes CASSWTGLAGQYF.

This chain joins TRBV6-6 and TRBJ1-5; D is perhaps TRBD1 (6 bases). V was trimmed by 4 bases and J by 4 bases, leaving 11 bases between them. Germline values: CDR1 MNHNY, CDR2 SVGAGI (reference sequence). This CDR3 has 14 residues. The CDR3 DNA is TGTGCCAGCAGTTTCAGGGGTCCTAATCAGCCCCAGCATTTT. It translates to CASSFRGPNQPQHF.

This chain links TRBV15 with TRBJ2-4; 10 bases agree with TRBD1. This CDR3 has 14 amino acids. Germline CDR1 LNHNV, CDR2 YYDKDF (reference sequence). V shed 7 bases, J shed 7 bases, and the junction held 7 bases outside the gene matches. CDR3 nucleotides: TGTGCCACCATTCGGGACAGGGGATCGAACATTCAGTACTTC. It specifies CATIRDRGSNIQYF.

CDR3 bases: TGTGCCATCGGTGGGAAGAGCGGGGATGGGGATGAGCAGTTCTTC. Encoded protein: CAIGGKSGDGDEQFF. V gene TRBV10-3 combines with J gene TRBJ2-1; TRBD2 matches at 7 bases. The V and J ends lost 8 bases and 8 bases, in that order; junction bases with no gene match: 15. This CDR3 comprises 15 residues. Germline V lookup: CDR1 ENHRY, CDR2 SYGVKD.

The gene calls are TRBV9 and TRBJ2-3; 11 bases are a match to TRBD2. After removal of 3 bases from V and 2 bases from J, the junction contained 11 bases not matched to a gene. Per germline, CDR1 SGDLS and CDR2 YYNGEE. The CDR3 runs 18 residues. CDR3 amino acids: CASSGPGTSGFYTDTQYF. DNA for the CDR3: TGTGCCAGCAGCGGACCCGGGACTAGCGGTTTTTACACAGATACGCAGTATTTT.

The chain has TRBV19 and TRBJ1-5; 9 positions match TRBD1. Germline lookup yields CDR1 LNHDA and CDR2 SQIVND (reference sequence). Losses at the gene ends were 3 bases for V and 0 bases for J; bases not matched to a gene: 9. The length of the CDR3 is 18 residues. CDR3 loop: CASSMKRTGEYSNQPQHF. In nucleotides, the CDR3 is TGTGCCAGTAGTATGAAACGGACAGGGGAGTATAGCAATCAGCCCCAGCATTTT.

The CDR3 nucleotides are TGCGCCAGCAGCTTGGTAGCGGGAGGGAACAATGAGCAGTTCTTC. It codes for CASSLVAGGNNEQFF. V and J are TRBV5-1 and TRBJ2-1, with 11 nucleotides matching TRBD2. Trimming took 0 bases from V and 5 from J; bases not matched to a gene: 1. From germline, CDR1 is SGHRS and CDR2 YFSETQ. The CDR3 has 15 amino acids.

This clone showed up just once. The J gene is TRBJ2-1, the V gene TRBV18; 10 bases align to TRBD2. CDR1 and CDR2 (germline): KGHSH, LQKENI. The J segment lost 8 bases and the V segment lost 3 bases, leaving 7 bases of the junction unmatched. The CDR3 is 15 amino acids. The DNA for the CDR3 is TGTGCCAGCTCACCGGAGGGACTAGCGTGGGATGAGCAGTTCTTC. Its translation: CASSPEGLAWDEQFF.

This chain links TRBV6-5 with TRBJ2-7; D unclear. V lost 5 bases and J 2 bases, leaving 10 bases between the germline ends. CDR3 size: 13 residues. CDR1 MNHEY and CDR2 SVGAGI come from the germline V gene. CDR3 protein: CASSLEPTYEQYF. In DNA form, the CDR3 reads TGTGCCAGCAGTCTAGAGCCTACCTACGAGCAGTACTTC.

This clone was seen a single time. This rearrangement joins TRBV27 to TRBJ2-2, with D tentatively TRBD1 (6 bases). V lost 5 bases and J 7 bases, leaving 20 bases between the germline ends. Germline values: CDR1 MNHEY, CDR2 SMNVEV (reference sequence). The CDR3 length is 16 residues. CDR3 region: CASSPQWTVTNGELFF. The CDR3 coding sequence is TGTGCCAGCAGTCCCCAATGGACAGTAACGAACGGGGAGCTGTTTTTT.

Remarks on this clone: This same CDR3 is encoded by further DNA sequences in the sample. The gene calls are TRBV5-4 and TRBJ2-1; 7 nucleotides agree with TRBD2. The germline V gene encodes CDR1 SGHNT and CDR2 YYREEE (reference sequence). The length of the CDR3 is 16 residues. Trimming removed 0 bases from V and 0 bases from J; junction bases left unmatched: 3. The CDR3, as DNA: TGTGCCAGCAGCTTGGGGGGCGGGAGCTCCTACAATGAGCAGTTCTTC. This gives the protein CASSLGGGSSYNEQFF.

This clone showed up just a few times. J is TRBJ2-3 and V is TRBV19, with D uncertain. V lost 3 bases to trimming and J lost 5 bases, with 3 bases between them. Germline V lookup: CDR1 LNHDA, CDR2 SQIVND (reference sequence). This CDR3 comprises 11 residues. CDR3 sequence reads: CASSIGDTQYF. In nucleotides, the CDR3 is TGTGCCAGTAGTATCGGAGATACGCAGTATTTT.

The rearrangement links TRBV18 to TRBJ1-5; no clear D. The CDR3 has 16 residues. V lost 0 bases and J 2 bases, leaving 11 bases between the germline ends. Germline CDR1 is KGHSH and CDR2 is LQKENI. CDR3 residues: CASSPPLRGGNQPQHF. CDR3 nucleotide sequence: TGTGCCAGCTCACCACCTCTTAGAGGCGGCAATCAGCCCCAGCATTTT.